These T cell receptor beta chains were read from a single sample in a study of T-cell reconstitution after alpha-beta-depleted transplantation in children. Via MiXCR, TCRdb re-called the PCR reads, giving one row per CDR3 protein. In the table there are about 610,000 distinct CDR3 sequences, roughly a tenth of which are singletons. The sample in question was PBMCs from the stem cell graft donor, obtained from the stem cell graft. The receptors come from a human donor who donated a stem cell graft to a child with acute myeloid leukemia. The CDR3 runs from the conserved cysteine through the conserved F or W. The order of the fields is J gene, clone size, V gene, D gene, CDR3 protein, CDR3 DNA. D genes are given only for firm matches. Some rows mark clone size as missing; the rest say once, few, many or name a class of expanded clone.

TRBJ2-3 many TRBV20-1 . CSATFNSARSTDTQYF TGCAGTGCCACCTTCAACAGCGCGAGGAGCACAGATACGCAGTATTTT
TRBJ2-3 . TRBV10-3 . CAISNTDTQYF TGTGCCATCAGTAACACAGATACGCAGTATTTT
TRBJ2-7 few TRBV7-2 . CASSWIGGEQYF TGTGCCAGCAGCTGGATAGGGGGCGAGCAGTACTTC
TRBJ2-1 . TRBV7-6 . CASSDRPPNEQFF TGTGCCAGCAGCGACCGGCCTCCCAATGAGCAGTTCTTC
TRBJ1-2 . TRBV14 . CASSQEVGKLYYGYTF TGTGCCAGCAGCCAAGAAGTGGGAAAGCTTTACTATGGCTACACCTTC
TRBJ2-6 . TRBV10-3 . CAISESFSGANVLTF TGTGCCATCAGTGAGTCTTTTTCTGGGGCCAACGTCCTGACTTTC
TRBJ2-1 few TRBV20-1 . CSAPIIGGRDEQFF TGCAGTGCCCCTATTATCGGGGGTAGGGATGAGCAGTTCTTC
TRBJ1-1 . TRBV5-1 TRBD1 CASSRDRVANTEAFF TGCGCCAGCAGCCGGGACAGAGTAGCGAACACTGAAGCTTTCTTT
TRBJ1-1 few TRBV6-1 . CASSVRQATEAFF TGTGCCAGCAGTGTACGTCAAGCCACTGAAGCTTTCTTT
TRBJ1-1 . TRBV6-1 . CASSNAISGNTEAFF TGTGCCAGCAGTAACGCCATCTCAGGGAACACTGAAGCTTTCTTT
TRBJ1-2 . TRBV9 . CASSVAGGYSYGYTF TGTGCCAGCAGCGTAGCTGGGGGATACAGCTATGGCTACACCTTC
TRBJ1-6 many TRBV28 . CATELGGTGNSPLHF TGTGCCACCGAGTTGGGGGGCACAGGCAATTCACCCCTCCACTTT
TRBJ2-1 . TRBV7-3 TRBD2 CASSPPASGGLNEQFF TGTGCCAGCAGCCCCCCTGCTAGCGGTGGGCTTAATGAGCAGTTCTTC
TRBJ2-5 many TRBV7-2 . CASRQPGSIQETQYF TGTGCCAGCCGCCAACCGGGATCAATACAAGAGACCCAGTACTTC
TRBJ2-3 many TRBV7-2 . CASSPLNTQYF TGTGCCAGCAGCCCGCTAAATACGCAGTATTTT
TRBJ2-3 many TRBV7-2 TRBD2 CASSYQREGTDTQYF TGTGCCAGCAGCTACCAGCGGGAGGGGACAGATACGCAGTATTTT
TRBJ2-7 few TRBV20-1 TRBD1 CSASKTGGLYEQYF TGCAGTGCTAGTAAGACAGGGGGCCTTTACGAGCAGTACTTC
TRBJ2-7 . TRBV20-1 . CSAAGRRPYEQYF TGCAGTGCAGCCGGGCGGAGGCCCTACGAGCAGTACTTC
TRBJ2-7 many TRBV20-1 . CSARDLALGDEQYF TGCAGTGCTAGAGATTTGGCCTTGGGGGACGAGCAGTACTTC
TRBJ2-7 . TRBV6-5 TRBD1 CASSYRDRGMQYF TGTGCCAGCAGTTACCGGGACAGGGGGATGCAGTACTTC
TRBJ1-3 . TRBV12-3/TRBV12-4 . CASSFGPSSSGNTIYF TGTGCCAGCAGTTTTGGTCCCAGCTCCTCTGGAAACACCATATATTTT
TRBJ2-2 . TRBV11-1 . CASSLVIFGAGALNTGELFF TGTGCCAGCAGCTTAGTAATCTTTGGGGCAGGGGCACTGAACACCGGGGAGCTGTTTTTT
TRBJ2-7 few TRBV29-1 TRBD2 CSALGLAAYEQYF TGCAGCGCATTAGGACTAGCGGCCTACGAGCAGTACTTC
TRBJ1-6 many TRBV20-1 . CSAWVPNSPLHF TGCAGTGCTTGGGTCCCGAACTCACCCCTCCACTTT
TRBJ2-3 few TRBV7-3 . CASSLDGPDTQYF TGTGCCAGCAGCTTAGATGGCCCAGATACGCAGTATTTT
TRBJ2-7 few TRBV29-1 . CSVDLGGGGAYEQYF TGCAGCGTTGACCTCGGAGGGGGAGGTGCCTACGAGCAGTACTTC
TRBJ2-3 many TRBV6-4 TRBD2 CASQLTSGSTDTQYF TGTGCCAGCCAATTGACTAGCGGGAGTACAGATACGCAGTATTTT
TRBJ2-1 many TRBV5-1 TRBD2 CASSLKAGYNEQFF TGCGCCAGCAGCTTAAAAGCGGGATACAATGAGCAGTTCTTC
TRBJ1-4 . TRBV25-1 TRBD1 CASSEWRTGPNEKLFF TGTGCCAGCAGTGAATGGAGGACAGGGCCCAATGAAAAACTGTTTTTT
TRBJ2-5 . TRBV29-1 TRBD1 CSTSSTGGLETQYF TGCAGCACCAGCTCCACAGGGGGGCTAGAGACCCAGTACTTC
TRBJ1-1 . TRBV7-8 TRBD1 CASSSLPGQGTFNEAFF TGTGCCAGCAGCTCCCTCCCGGGACAGGGGACTTTTAATGAAGCTTTCTTT
TRBJ2-4 many TRBV12-3/TRBV12-4 TRBD1 CASSFDRVDIQYF TGTGCCAGCAGTTTTGACAGGGTCGACATTCAGTACTTC
TRBJ1-1 . TRBV3-1 . CASSQGGSENTEAFF TGTGCCAGCAGCCAAGGGGGTAGCGAGAACACTGAAGCTTTCTTT
TRBJ2-7 many TRBV7-2 TRBD2 CASSLPVGGVTYEQYF TGTGCCAGCAGCCTGCCCGTCGGGGGGGTTACCTACGAGCAGTACTTC
TRBJ1-4 . TRBV29-1 TRBD1 CSVRRTGVPEKLFF TGCAGCGTCCGAAGGACAGGGGTCCCTGAAAAACTGTTTTTT
TRBJ2-3 many TRBV7-2 TRBD2 CATGAGGGADTQYF TGTGCCACTGGAGCGGGAGGGGGGGCAGATACGCAGTATTTT
TRBJ2-7 . TRBV2 . CASSESGYEQYF TGTGCCAGCAGTGAAAGCGGCTACGAGCAGTACTTC
TRBJ2-7 many TRBV5-1 . CASSLDTMGYEQYF TGCGCCAGCAGCTTGGACACTATGGGCTACGAGCAGTACTTC
TRBJ2-5 few TRBV20-1 . CSARGQETQYF TGCAGTGCTAGGGGACAAGAGACCCAGTACTTC
TRBJ2-1 many TRBV12-3/TRBV12-4 TRBD2 CASSTGGLAGYNEQFF TGTGCCAGCAGTACCGGGGGACTAGCGGGGTACAATGAGCAGTTCTTC
TRBJ2-7 many TRBV12-3/TRBV12-4 . CASSFGGGTYEQYF TGTGCCAGCAGTTTTGGGGGAGGTACCTACGAGCAGTACTTC
TRBJ2-7 few TRBV5-1 . CASSLVSQVYSYEQYF TGCGCCAGCAGCTTGGTGTCCCAGGTCTACTCCTACGAGCAGTACTTC
TRBJ2-4 many TRBV20-1 . CSPFEGLKNIQYF TGCAGTCCCTTTGAGGGTCTCAAAAACATTCAGTACTTC
TRBJ2-4 few TRBV28 . CASRVAKNIQYF TGTGCCAGCAGGGTAGCCAAAAACATTCAGTACTTC
TRBJ2-3 many TRBV7-2 TRBD1 CASSLHGTGVTDTQYF TGTGCCAGCAGCTTACATGGGACAGGGGTCACAGATACGCAGTATTTT
TRBJ2-1 many TRBV12-3/TRBV12-4 TRBD2 CASSWGLAGDLEQFF TGTGCCAGCAGCTGGGGACTAGCGGGAGACCTTGAGCAGTTCTTC
TRBJ2-1 . TRBV20-1 TRBD2 CSARDSSGSYSYNEQFF TGCAGTGCTAGAGACTCTAGCGGGAGTTACTCCTACAATGAGCAGTTCTTC
TRBJ2-7 . TRBV9 TRBD2 CASSVGLAGGPYEQYF TGTGCCAGCAGCGTGGGACTAGCGGGAGGGCCGTACGAGCAGTACTTC
TRBJ1-1 few TRBV20-1 . CSARAGGTREAFF TGCAGTGCTAGAGCGGGCGGGACTCGTGAAGCTTTCTTT
TRBJ2-1 few TRBV20-1 . CSARVQSGEQFF TGCAGTGCTAGAGTCCAATCGGGTGAGCAGTTCTTC
TRBJ1-5 . TRBV12-3/TRBV12-4 TRBD1 CASSPRTGGGQPQHF TGTGCCAGCAGTCCAAGGACAGGGGGCGGTCAGCCCCAGCATTTT
TRBJ2-7 . TRBV3-1 . CASSQGKRVGEQYF TGTGCCAGCAGCCAAGGGAAGAGGGTAGGCGAGCAGTACTTC
TRBJ2-1 . TRBV7-3 TRBD1 CASSRGTGGAWEQFF TGTGCCAGCAGCCGAGGGACAGGGGGAGCGTGGGAGCAGTTCTTC
TRBJ2-3 few TRBV20-1 . CSARNMRDSNTQYF TGCAGTGCTAGGAATATGAGGGATTCAAATACGCAGTATTTT
TRBJ1-6 few TRBV28 . CASRSSRSSYNSPLHF TGTGCCAGCAGATCTTCCAGGAGCTCCTATAATTCACCCCTCCACTTT
TRBJ2-3 . TRBV20-1 . CSARVAGTRVGDTQYF TGCAGTGCTAGAGTCGCCGGGACACGGGTTGGAGATACGCAGTATTTT
TRBJ2-1 . TRBV6-1 TRBD2 CASRHASGSLYEQFF TGTGCCAGCAGACACGCTAGCGGGAGTCTCTATGAGCAGTTCTTC
TRBJ2-3 many TRBV28 . CASSLRPDTQYF TGTGCCAGCAGTTTACGCCCCGATACGCAGTATTTT
TRBJ2-1 . TRBV4-2 TRBD2 CASSAGAGLADDNEQFF TGTGCCAGCAGCGCTGGAGCAGGACTAGCGGATGACAATGAGCAGTTCTTC